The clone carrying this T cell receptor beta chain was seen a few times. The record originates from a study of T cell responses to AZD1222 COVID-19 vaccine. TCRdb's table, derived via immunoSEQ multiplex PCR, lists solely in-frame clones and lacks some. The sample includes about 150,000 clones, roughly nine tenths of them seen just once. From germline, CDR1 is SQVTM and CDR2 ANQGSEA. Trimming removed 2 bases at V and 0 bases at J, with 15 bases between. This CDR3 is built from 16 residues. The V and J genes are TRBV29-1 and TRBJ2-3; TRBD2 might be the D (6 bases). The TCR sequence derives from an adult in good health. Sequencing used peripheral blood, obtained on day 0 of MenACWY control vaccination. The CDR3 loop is CSVEHAGTPSTDTQYF. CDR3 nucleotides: TGCAGCGTTGAACACGCCGGGACTCCTAGCACAGATACGCAGTATTTT.